Presented here are 11 T cell receptor beta chains from one specimen sequenced in a study of beta chain features in type 1 diabetes. Expressed TCRB transcripts got sequenced, as all isolated RNA was reverse transcribed. The assay was immunoSEQ multiplex PCR, and TCRdb's table has in-frame clones only and misses some. The sample includes approximately 160,000 clones, 9% to 10% of them seen just once. Source material: central memory CD4+ T cells from blood. Receptors were obtained from a woman aged 18-29 years in good health.

V and J are TRBV5-4 and TRBJ2-7; D might be TRBD1 (6 bases). V lost 6 bases and J 5 bases, leaving 18 bases between the germline ends. The CDR3 totals 14 residues. Germline values: CDR1 SGHNT, CDR2 YYREEE (reference sequence). CDR3 DNA sequence: TGTGCCAGCACCTCAGGGCAGGGGTACGACGAGCAGTACTTC. Its translation: CASTSGQGYDEQYF.

This clone was detected a few times. The chain links TRBV30 to TRBJ1-2; D might be TRBD1 (6 bases). The germline CDR1 and CDR2 sequences are GTSNPN and SVGIG (reference sequence). Between the trimmed V and J ends, which lost 2 bases and 0 bases, there was a span of 13 bases. There are 15 residues in the CDR3. The CDR3 is CAWSTKGEANYGYTF. The DNA of the CDR3 is TGTGCCTGGAGTACGAAGGGGGAAGCTAACTATGGCTACACCTTC.

This clone was seen a handful of times. This sequence joins TRBV5-1 and TRBJ2-2; the D gene is possibly TRBD1 (7 bases). Looked up from germline, CDR1 is SGHRS and CDR2 is YFSETQ. Trimming stripped 0 bases from V and 0 bases from J, with 12 bases between. The CDR3 has 17 amino acids. The CDR3 here is CASSLAGGSPNTGELFF. The CDR3 DNA sequence: TGCGCCAGCAGCTTGGCAGGGGGGTCGCCGAACACCGGGGAGCTGTTTTTT.

This chain links TRBV15 with TRBJ1-5; 7 positions match TRBD1. J lost 4 bases, V lost 1 base, and 1 base had no gene match. The CDR3 sequence is 14 residues long. Germline V gene lookup returns CDR1 LNHNV and CDR2 YYDKDF (reference sequence). CDR3 in amino acids: CATSRAGGNQPQHF. Written as DNA, the CDR3 is TGTGCCACCAGCAGAGCAGGGGGGAATCAGCCCCAGCATTTT.

This clone was picked up a small number of times. This chain uses TRBV5-4 with TRBJ2-5, with TRBD2 matching over 10 bases. In germline, CDR1 is SGHNT, CDR2 YYREEE (reference sequence). The CDR3 has 15 residues. V trimming: 1 base; J trimming: 1 base; junction bases outside the gene matches: 1. The CDR3 here is CASSLRTSGQETQYF. CDR3 sequence (DNA): TGTGCCAGCAGCTTGAGGACTAGCGGCCAAGAGACCCAGTACTTC.

The rearrangement links TRBV14 to TRBJ1-2; D is unclear. Germline CDR1 and CDR2: SGHDN and FVKESK. The CDR3 spans 15 residues. Trimming shortened V by 2 bases and J by 0 bases, and 10 bases separated the two germline ends. For the CDR3, the DNA is TGTGCCAGCAGCCAATCTCAGACAACTAACTATGGCTACACCTTC. Protein: CASSQSQTTNYGYTF.

This chain links TRBV10-2 with TRBJ1-4; 7 bases map to TRBD1. The CDR3 consists of 15 residues. Germline CDR1 is WSHSY and CDR2 is SAAADI. Losses at the gene ends were 0 bases for V and 8 bases for J; bases not matched to a gene: 6. This chain's CDR3 is CASSESNRGGEKLFF. CDR3 sequence (DNA): TGCGCCAGCAGTGAGTCGAACAGGGGAGGCGAAAAACTGTTTTTT.

About this clone itself: Compared with germline, one end of the junction differs, possibly owing to a read error. The CDR3 DNA reads TGTGCCAGCACCCTTGAGGGAACCTTGGGAAGAGAGGCCCAGTACTTC. Translation: CASTLEGTLGREAQYF. V gene TRBV11-2 combines with J gene TRBJ2-5; tentative D call: TRBD2 (5 bases). There are 16 residues in the CDR3. Germline CDR1 reads SGHAT; CDR2 reads FQNNGV.

Turning to this clone: One end of the junction varies from germline; a read error may be responsible. V usage is TRBV5-8 and J usage is TRBJ2-7, with TRBD2 identical over 12 bases. The CDR3 length is 10 residues. The germline CDR1 and CDR2 sequences are SGHTS and YDEGEE. CDR3 in amino acids: CASSAGTSGF. CDR3 DNA sequence: TGTGCCAGCAGCGCGGGGACTAGCGGGTTC.

The V call is TRBV7-2, the J call TRBJ2-5; TRBD1 matches at 8 bases. This CDR3 spans 15 amino acids. The ends lost 5 bases at V and 3 bases at J; junction bases unmatched: 8. CDR1 and CDR2 from the germline V gene are SGHTA and FQGNSA. In nucleotides, the CDR3 is TGTGCCAGCAGCCCTCGGACAGGGAAGGAAGAGACCCAGTACTTC. Its translation is CASSPRTGKEETQYF.

The chain joins TRBV5-1 to TRBJ2-2; 7 bases agree with TRBD2. Trimming at V came to 0 bases and at J to 1 base, leaving 0 bases not matched to a gene. This CDR3 has 15 amino acids. Germline V lookup: CDR1 SGHRS, CDR2 YFSETQ. The CDR3: CASSLAGGNTGELFF. The CDR3 DNA reads TGCGCCAGCAGCTTGGCGGGAGGGAACACCGGGGAGCTGTTTTTT.